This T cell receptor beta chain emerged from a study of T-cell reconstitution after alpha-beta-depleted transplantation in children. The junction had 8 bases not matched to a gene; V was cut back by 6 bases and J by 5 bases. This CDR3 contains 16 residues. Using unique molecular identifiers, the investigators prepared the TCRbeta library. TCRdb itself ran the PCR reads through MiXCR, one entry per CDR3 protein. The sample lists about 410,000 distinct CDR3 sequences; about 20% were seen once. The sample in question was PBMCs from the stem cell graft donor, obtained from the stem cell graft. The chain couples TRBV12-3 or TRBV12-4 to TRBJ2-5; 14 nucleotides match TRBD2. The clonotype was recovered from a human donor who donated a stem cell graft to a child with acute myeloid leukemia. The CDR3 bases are TGTGCCAGCAGCTCCGGGACTAGCGGGAGTCTGGAGACCCAGTACTTC. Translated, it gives CASSSGTSGSLETQYF.